The 6 T cell receptor beta chains presented below share a single source sample, sequenced in a study of T cells expressing NK-cell markers. TCRdb reanalyzed the 5' RACE reads, giving one entry per CDR3 protein sequence and no DNA. The sample has just under 150,000 distinct CDR3 sequences; the top ten hold 12%. The sequencing input was blood T cells: a sorted CD56 or NKG2C T cell subset, CD4+ or CD8+ T cells, or bulk PBMC T cells (not recorded which). These TCRs come from a man aged 18 to 30 in good health.

The chain joins TRBV20-1 to TRBJ1-4; TCRdb reports TRBD1, a call that lacks DNA to check it against. Germline V CDR1 and CDR2: DFQATT, SNEGSKA (reference sequence). The CDR3 spans 15 residues. The CDR3 spells CSARVFEQGVEKLFF.

The V call is TRBV12-3 or TRBV12-4, the J call TRBJ2-2; with no DNA, the TCRdb D assignment of TRBD2 cannot be verified. This CDR3 is 18 amino acids long. The CDR3 reads CASSYPGLAGVQTGELFF.

The CDR3 region is CASSDLAGREYEQYF. The chain employs TRBV2 and TRBJ2-7; there is no DNA to check the TCRdb D call of TRBD2. From germline, CDR1 is SNHLY and CDR2 FYNNEI. The CDR3 extends over 15 amino acids. The whole variable domain, remainder taken from reference TRBV2 and TRBJ2-7, is EPEVTQTPSHQVTQMGQEVILRCVPISNHLYFYWYRQILGQKVEFLVSFYNNEISEKSEIFDDQFSVERPDGSNFTLKIRSTKLEDSAMYFCASSDLAGREYEQYFGPGTRLTVT.

The chain carries TRBV7-9 and TRBJ2-7; TCRdb gives TRBD1 as the D gene, but with no DNA this cannot be confirmed. CDR1 SEHNR and CDR2 FQNEAQ come from the germline V gene (reference sequence). The CDR3 extends over 15 amino acids. The CDR3 region is CASSLSQGISYEQYF.

This rearrangement joins TRBV6-5 to TRBJ2-1; the TRBD2 assignment by TCRdb is unverifiable without DNA. This CDR3 contains 19 residues. Per germline, CDR1 MNHEY and CDR2 SVGAGI. The CDR3 loop reads CASSYSSLAGGSDYNEQFF.

The chain has TRBV11-2 and TRBJ2-2; lacking DNA, the TRBD1 call made by TCRdb goes unchecked. The germline CDR1 and CDR2 sequences are SGHAT and FQNNGV. The CDR3 totals 13 residues. CDR3 protein: CAGRDHNTGELFF.